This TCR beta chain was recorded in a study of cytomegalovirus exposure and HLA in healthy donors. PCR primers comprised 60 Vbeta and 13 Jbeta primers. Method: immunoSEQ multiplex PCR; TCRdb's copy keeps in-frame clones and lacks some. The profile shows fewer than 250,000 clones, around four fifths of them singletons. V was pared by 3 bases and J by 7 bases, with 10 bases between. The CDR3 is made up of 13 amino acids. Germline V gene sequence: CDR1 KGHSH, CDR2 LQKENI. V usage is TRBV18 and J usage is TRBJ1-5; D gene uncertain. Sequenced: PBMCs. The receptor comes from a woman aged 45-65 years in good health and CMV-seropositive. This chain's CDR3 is CASSPAVEQPQHF. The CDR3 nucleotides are TGTGCCAGCTCACCCGCCGTGGAGCAGCCCCAGCATTTT.